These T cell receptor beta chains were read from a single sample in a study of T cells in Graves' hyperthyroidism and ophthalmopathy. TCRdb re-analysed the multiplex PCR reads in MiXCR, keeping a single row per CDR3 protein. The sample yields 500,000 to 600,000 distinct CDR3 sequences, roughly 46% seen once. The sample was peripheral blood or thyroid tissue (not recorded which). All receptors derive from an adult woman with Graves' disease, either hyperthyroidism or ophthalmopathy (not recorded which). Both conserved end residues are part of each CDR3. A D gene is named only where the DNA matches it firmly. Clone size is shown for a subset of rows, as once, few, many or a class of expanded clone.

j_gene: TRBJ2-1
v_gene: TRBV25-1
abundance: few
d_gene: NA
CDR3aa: CASSVALEASEQFF
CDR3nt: TGTGCCAGCAGTGTCGCTCTAGAGGCTAGTGAGCAGTTCTTC

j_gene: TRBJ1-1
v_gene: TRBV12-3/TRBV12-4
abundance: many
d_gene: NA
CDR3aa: CASRQNRLTFF
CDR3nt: TGTGCCAGCAGACAAAACAGGTTAACTTTCTTT

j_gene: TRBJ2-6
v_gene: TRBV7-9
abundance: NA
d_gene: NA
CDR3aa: CASSLARGGPGTEAF
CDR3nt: TGTGCCAGCAGCTTAGCAAGGGGGGGCCCAGGTACTGAAGCTTTC

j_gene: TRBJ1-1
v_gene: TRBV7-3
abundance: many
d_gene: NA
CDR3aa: CASSLGAATEAFF
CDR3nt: TGTGCCAGCAGCCTGGGGGCGGCCACTGAAGCTTTCTTT

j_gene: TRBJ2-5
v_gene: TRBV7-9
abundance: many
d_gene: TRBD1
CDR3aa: CASSPSSGQGIGETQYF
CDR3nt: TGTGCCAGCAGCCCATCATCGGGACAGGGTATCGGAGAGACCCAGTACTTC

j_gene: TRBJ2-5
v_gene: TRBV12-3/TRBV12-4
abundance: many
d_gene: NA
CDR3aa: CASSPDRTQYF
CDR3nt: TGTGCCAGCAGTCCGGATCGGACCCAGTACTTC

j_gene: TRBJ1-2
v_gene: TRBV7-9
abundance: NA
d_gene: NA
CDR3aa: CASSLAGKGGYTF
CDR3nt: TGTGCCAGCAGCTTAGCCGGGAAAGGGGGCTACACCTTC

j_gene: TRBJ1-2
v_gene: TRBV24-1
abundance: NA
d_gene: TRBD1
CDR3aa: CATSDVGQGSYGYTF
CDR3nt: TGTGCCACCAGTGATGTAGGACAGGGTTCCTATGGCTACACCTTC

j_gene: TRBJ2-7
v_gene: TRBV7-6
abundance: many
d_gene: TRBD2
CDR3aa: CASSLVLAGVHEQYF
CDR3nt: TGTGCCAGCAGCTTAGTCCTAGCGGGAGTACACGAGCAGTACTTC

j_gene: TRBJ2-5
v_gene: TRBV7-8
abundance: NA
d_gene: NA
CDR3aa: CASSLRSPPRETQYF
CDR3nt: TGTGCCAGCAGCTTAAGGTCCCCCCCAAGGGAGACCCAGTACTTC

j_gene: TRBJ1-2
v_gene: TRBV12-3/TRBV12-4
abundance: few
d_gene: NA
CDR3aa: CASSWPGRTYGYTF
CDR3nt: TGTGCCAGCAGTTGGCCGGGACGGACTTATGGCTACACCTTC

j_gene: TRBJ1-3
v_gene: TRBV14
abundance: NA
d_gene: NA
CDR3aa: CASSPQQGISGNTIYF
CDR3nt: TGTGCCAGCAGCCCACAACAGGGAATCTCTGGAAACACCATATATTTT

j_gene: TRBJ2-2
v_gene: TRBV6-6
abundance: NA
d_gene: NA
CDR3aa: CASSTEGQSGELFF
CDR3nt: TGTGCCAGCAGCACCGAGGGGCAGAGCGGGGAGCTGTTTTTT

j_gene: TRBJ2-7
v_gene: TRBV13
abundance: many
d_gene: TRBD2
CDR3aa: CASSHGLVDIRSHEQYF
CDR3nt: TGTGCCAGCAGTCATGGACTAGTGGATATTCGTAGTCACGAGCAGTACTTC

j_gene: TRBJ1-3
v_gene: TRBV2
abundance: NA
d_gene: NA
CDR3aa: CASSAQTGSGNTIYF
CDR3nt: TGTGCCAGCAGTGCCCAAACAGGGTCTGGAAACACCATATATTTT

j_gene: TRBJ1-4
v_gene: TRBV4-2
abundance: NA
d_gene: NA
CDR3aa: CASSQEGNGEKLFF
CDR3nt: TGTGCCAGCAGCCAAGAGGGGAACGGTGAAAAACTGTTTTTT

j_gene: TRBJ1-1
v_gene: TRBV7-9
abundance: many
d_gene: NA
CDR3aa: CASSLRALKTYGAFF
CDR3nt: TGTGCCAGCAGCTTACGAGCTCTTAAAACGTATGGAGCTTTCTTT

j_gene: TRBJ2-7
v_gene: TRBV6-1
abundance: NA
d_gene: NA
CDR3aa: CAISEAGEAHEQYF
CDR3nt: TGTGCCATCAGTGAAGCCGGGGAGGCCCACGAGCAGTACTTC

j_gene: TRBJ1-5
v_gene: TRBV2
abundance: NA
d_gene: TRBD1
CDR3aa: CASTEGGGHQPQHF
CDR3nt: TGTGCCAGCACCGAAGGGGGCGGGCATCAGCCCCAGCATTTT

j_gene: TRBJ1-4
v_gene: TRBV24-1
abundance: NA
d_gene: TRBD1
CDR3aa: CATSDYGQGGEKLFF
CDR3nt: TGTGCCACCAGTGACTACGGACAGGGGGGCGAAAAACTGTTTTTT

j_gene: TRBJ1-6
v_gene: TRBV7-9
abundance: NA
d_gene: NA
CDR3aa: CASSILGTGLNSPLHF
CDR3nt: TGTGCCAGCAGCATTCTCGGGACGGGCCTCAATTCACCCCTCCACTTT

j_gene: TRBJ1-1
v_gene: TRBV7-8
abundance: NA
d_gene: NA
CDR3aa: CASSLGQGWEAFF
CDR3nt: TGTGCCAGCAGCTTAGGTCAGGGGTGGGAAGCTTTCTTT

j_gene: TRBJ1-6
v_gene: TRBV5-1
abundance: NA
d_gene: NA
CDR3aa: CASSSVTPHNSPLHF
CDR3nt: TGCGCCAGCAGCTCGGTAACGCCCCATAATTCACCCCTCCACTTT

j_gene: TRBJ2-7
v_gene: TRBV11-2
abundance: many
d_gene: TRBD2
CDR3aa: CASSLAGLAGTTYEQYF
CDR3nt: TGTGCCAGCAGCTTAGCGGGACTAGCGGGAACAACCTACGAGCAGTACTTC

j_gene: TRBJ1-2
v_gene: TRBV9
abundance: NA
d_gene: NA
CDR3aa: CASSVADGYGYTF
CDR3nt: TGTGCCAGCAGCGTAGCTGACGGCTATGGCTACACCTTC

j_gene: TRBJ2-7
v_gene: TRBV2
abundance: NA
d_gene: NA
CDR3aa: CASSQKRDGSYEQYF
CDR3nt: TGTGCCAGCAGCCAAAAACGGGACGGTTCCTACGAGCAGTACTTC

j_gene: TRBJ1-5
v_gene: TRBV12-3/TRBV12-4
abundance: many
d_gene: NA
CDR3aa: CASSSGSGGQPQHF
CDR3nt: TGTGCCAGCAGTTCGGGCTCCGGCGGTCAGCCCCAGCATTTT

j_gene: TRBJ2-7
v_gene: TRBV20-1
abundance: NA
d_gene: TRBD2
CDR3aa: CSAAGGRATGELYF
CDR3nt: TGCAGTGCGGCGGGAGGGAGGGCCACCGGGGAGCTGTACTTC

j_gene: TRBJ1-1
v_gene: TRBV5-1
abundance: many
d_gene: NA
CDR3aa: CASSSQPPGVNTEAFF
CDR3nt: TGCGCCAGCAGCTCACAACCCCCAGGGGTGAACACTGAAGCTTTCTTT

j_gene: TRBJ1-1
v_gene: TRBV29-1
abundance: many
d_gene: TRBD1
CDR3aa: CSVSTGSGTEAFF
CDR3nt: TGCAGCGTTTCGACAGGGTCGGGGACTGAAGCTTTCTTT

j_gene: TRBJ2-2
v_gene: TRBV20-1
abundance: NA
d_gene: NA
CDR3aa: CSVRGGTGELFF
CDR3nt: TGCAGTGTAAGGGGGGGGACCGGGGAGCTGTTTTTT

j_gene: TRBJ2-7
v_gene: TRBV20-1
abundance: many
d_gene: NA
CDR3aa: CRIEQGYEQYF
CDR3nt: TGCAGAATCGAACAGGGTTACGAGCAGTACTTC

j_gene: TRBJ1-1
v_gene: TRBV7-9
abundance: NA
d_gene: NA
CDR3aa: CASSSAKNTEAFF
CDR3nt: TGTGCCAGCAGCTCGGCAAAGAACACTGAAGCTTTCTTT

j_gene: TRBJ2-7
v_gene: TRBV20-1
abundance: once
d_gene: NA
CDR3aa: CSARGRDNSYEQYF
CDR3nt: TGCAGTGCTAGGGGGAGGGACAACTCCTACGAGCAGTACTTC

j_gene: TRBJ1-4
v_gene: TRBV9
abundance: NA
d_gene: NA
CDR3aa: CASSVDGGFGEKLFF
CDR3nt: TGTGCCAGCAGCGTAGACGGGGGGTTTGGTGAAAAACTGTTTTTT

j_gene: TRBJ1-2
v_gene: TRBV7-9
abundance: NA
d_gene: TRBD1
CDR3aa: CASSSRQGESYTF
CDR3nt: TGTGCCAGCAGCTCGCGACAGGGCGAGAGCTACACCTTC

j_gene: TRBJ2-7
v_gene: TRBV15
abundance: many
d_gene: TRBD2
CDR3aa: CATSRLAGEVEQYF
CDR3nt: TGTGCCACCAGCAGACTAGCGGGAGAGGTAGAGCAGTACTTC

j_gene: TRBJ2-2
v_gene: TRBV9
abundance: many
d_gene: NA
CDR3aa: CASSVAGSGELFF
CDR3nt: TGTGCCAGCAGCGTAGCAGGGAGTGGGGAGCTGTTTTTT

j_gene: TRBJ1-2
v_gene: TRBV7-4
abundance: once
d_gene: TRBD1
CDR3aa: CASSLDVPGTGYGYTF
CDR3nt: TGTGCCAGCAGCTTAGATGTTCCCGGGACAGGCTATGGCTACACCTTC

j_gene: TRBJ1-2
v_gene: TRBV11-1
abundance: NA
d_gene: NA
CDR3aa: CASSFYICRDGSGGYTF
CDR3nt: NA

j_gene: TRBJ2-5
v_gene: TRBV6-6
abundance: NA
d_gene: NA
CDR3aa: CASSYPSLGALQTQYF
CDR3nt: TGTGCCAGCAGTTATCCCTCCCTAGGGGCGTTGCAGACCCAGTACTTC

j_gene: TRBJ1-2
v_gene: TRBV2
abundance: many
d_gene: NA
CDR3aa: CASSRRDTTFYVYGYTF
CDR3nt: TGTGCCAGCAGCCGCCGGGACACCACTTTCTACGTGTATGGCTACACCTTC

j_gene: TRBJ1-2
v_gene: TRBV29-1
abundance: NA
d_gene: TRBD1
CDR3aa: CSHRDRGQDGYTF
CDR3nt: TGCAGCCATAGGGACAGGGGGCAGGATGGCTACACCTTC

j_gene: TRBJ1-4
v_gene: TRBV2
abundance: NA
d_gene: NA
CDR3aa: CASSEGTEDEKLFF
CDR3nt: TGTGCCAGCAGTGAAGGGACAGAGGATGAAAAACTGTTTTTT

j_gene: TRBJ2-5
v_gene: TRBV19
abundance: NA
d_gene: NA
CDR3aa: CASRQSYSNQPQYF
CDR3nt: TGTGCCAGTCGACAGAGTTATAGCAATCAGCCCCAGTACTTC

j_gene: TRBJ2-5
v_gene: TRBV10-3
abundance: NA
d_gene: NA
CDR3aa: CATSYRVETQYF
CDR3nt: TGTGCCACTTCCTACAGGGTTGAGACCCAGTACTTC

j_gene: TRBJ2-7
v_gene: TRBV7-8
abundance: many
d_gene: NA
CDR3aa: CASSLERSYEQYF
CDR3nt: TGTGCCAGCAGCTTAGAAAGGTCCTACGAGCAGTACTTC

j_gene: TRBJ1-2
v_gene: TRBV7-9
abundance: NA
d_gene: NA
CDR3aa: CASSPADYGYTF
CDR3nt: TGTGCCAGCAGCCCAGCCGACTATGGCTACACCTTC

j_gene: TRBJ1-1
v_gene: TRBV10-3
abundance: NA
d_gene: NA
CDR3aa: CAIKDGPNTEAFF
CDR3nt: TGTGCCATCAAGGACGGACCGAACACTGAAGCTTTCTTT

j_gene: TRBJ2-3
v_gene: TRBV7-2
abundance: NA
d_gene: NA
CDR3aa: CASSLGQTTDTQYF
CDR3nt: TGTGCCAGCAGCCTCGGACAGACTACAGATACGCAGTATTTT

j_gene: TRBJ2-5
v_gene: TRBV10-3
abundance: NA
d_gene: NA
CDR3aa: CAIRDHQETQYF
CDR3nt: TGTGCCATCAGGGACCACCAAGAGACCCAGTACTTC

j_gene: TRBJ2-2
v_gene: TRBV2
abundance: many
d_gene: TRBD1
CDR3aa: CASSPGQGGTGELFF
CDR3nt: TGTGCCAGCAGTCCGGGACAGGGCGGCACCGGGGAGCTGTTTTTT

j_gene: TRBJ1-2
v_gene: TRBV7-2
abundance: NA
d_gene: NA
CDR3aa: CASSQDFGGGYTF
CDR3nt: TGTGCCAGCAGCCAAGATTTCGGGGGTGGCTACACCTTC

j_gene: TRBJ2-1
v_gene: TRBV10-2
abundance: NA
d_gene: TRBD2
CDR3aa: CASSDGTSGYNEQFF
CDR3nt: TGCGCCAGCAGTGACGGGACTAGCGGTTACAATGAGCAGTTCTTC